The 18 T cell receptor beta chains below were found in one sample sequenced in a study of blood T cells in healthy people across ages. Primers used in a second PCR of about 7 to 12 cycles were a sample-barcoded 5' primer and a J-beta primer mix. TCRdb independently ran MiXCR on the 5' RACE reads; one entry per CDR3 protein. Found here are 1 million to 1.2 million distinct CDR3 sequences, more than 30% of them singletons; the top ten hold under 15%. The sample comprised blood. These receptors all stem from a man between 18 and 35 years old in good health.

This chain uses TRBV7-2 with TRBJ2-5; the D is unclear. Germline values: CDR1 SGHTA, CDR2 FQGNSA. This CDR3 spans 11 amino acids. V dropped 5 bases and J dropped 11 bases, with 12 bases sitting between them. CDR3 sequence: CASSRTDEQYF. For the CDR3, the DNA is TGTGCCAGCAGCCGAACGGATGAGCAGTACTTC.

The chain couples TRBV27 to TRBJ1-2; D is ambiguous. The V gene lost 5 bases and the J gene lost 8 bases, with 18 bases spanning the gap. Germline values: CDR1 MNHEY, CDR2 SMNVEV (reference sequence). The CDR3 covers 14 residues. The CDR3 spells CASSPPGARRGYTF. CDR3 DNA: TGTGCCAGCAGTCCCCCCGGCGCCCGCAGGGGCTACACCTTC.

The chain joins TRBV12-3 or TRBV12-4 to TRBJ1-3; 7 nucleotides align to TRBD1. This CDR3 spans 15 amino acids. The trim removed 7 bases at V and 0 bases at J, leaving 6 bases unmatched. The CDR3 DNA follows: TGTGCCAGCACTTGGCAGGGGGGCTCTGGAAACACCATATATTTT. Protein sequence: CASTWQGGSGNTIYF.

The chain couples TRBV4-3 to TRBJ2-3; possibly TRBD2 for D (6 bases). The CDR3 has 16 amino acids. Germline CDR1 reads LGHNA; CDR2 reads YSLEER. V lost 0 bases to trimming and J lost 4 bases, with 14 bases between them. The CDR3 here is CASSQDGASEADTQYF. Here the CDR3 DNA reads TGCGCCAGCAGCCAAGACGGGGCTAGCGAGGCAGATACGCAGTATTTT.

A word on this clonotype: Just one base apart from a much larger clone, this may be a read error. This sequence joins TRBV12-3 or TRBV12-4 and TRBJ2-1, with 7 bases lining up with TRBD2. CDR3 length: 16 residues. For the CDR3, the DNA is TGTGCCAGCAGTTTAGCGGGGGGGATCTCCTACGATGAGCAGTTCTTC. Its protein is CASSLAGGISYDEQFF.

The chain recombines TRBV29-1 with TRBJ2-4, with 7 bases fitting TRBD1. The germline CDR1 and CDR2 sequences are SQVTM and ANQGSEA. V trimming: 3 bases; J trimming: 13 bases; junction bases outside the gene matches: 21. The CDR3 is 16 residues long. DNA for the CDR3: TGCAGCGTTGAGGGTTCCGGGACAGTTTTCTACAATGAGCAGTACTTC. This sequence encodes CSVEGSGTVFYNEQYF.

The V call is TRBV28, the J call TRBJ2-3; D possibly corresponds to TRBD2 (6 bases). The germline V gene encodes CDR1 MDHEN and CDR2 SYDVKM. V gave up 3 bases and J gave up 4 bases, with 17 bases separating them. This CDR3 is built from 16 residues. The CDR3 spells CASSLRADTGADTQYF. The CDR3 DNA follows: TGTGCCAGCAGTTTGCGAGCGGACACGGGAGCAGATACGCAGTATTTT.

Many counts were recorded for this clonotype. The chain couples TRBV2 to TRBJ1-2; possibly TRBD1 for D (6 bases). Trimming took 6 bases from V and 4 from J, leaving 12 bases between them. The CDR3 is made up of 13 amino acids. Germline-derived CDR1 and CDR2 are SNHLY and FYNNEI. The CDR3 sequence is CASSSQGTYGYTF. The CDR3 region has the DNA TGTGCCAGCAGCTCTCAGGGGACCTATGGCTACACCTTC.

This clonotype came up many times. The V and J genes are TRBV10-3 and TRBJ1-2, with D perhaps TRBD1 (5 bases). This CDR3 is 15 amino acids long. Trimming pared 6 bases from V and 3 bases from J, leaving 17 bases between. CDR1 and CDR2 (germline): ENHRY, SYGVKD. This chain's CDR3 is CAIRRQLSDYYGYTF. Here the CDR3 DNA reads TGTGCCATCAGAAGACAGTTATCGGATTACTATGGCTACACCTTC.

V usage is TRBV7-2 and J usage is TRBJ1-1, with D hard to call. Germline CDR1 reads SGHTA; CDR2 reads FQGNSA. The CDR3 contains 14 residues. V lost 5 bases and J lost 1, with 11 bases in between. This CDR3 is CASSTERWNTEAFF. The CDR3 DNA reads TGTGCCAGCAGCACCGAACGATGGAACACTGAAGCTTTCTTT.

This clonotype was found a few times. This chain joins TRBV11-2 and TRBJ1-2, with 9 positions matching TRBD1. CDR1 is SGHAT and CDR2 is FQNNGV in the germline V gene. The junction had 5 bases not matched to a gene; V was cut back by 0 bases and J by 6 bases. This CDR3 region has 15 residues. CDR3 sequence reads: CASSLDSGQGHGYTF. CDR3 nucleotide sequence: TGTGCCAGCAGCTTAGACTCGGGACAGGGACATGGCTACACCTTC.

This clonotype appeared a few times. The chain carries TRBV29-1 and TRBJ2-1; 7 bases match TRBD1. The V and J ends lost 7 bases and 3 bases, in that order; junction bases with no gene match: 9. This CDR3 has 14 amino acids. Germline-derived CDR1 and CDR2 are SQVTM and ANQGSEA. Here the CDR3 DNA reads TGCAGCGCCTTTCACAGGGGAAGCTACAATGAGCAGTTCTTC. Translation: CSAFHRGSYNEQFF.

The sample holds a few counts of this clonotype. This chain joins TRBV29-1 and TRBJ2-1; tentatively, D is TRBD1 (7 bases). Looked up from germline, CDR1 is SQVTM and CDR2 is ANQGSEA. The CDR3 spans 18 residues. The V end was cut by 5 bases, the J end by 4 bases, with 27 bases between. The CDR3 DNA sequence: TGCAGCGTTAGGGGGGCAGACAACCACCCAGGGGGGTACAATGAGCAGTTCTTC. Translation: CSVRGADNHPGGYNEQFF.

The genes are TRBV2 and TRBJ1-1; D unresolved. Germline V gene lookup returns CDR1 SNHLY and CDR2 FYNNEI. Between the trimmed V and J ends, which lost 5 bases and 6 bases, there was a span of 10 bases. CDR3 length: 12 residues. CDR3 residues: CASSYMDAEAFF. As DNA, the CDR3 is TGTGCCAGCAGTTACATGGACGCTGAAGCTTTCTTT.

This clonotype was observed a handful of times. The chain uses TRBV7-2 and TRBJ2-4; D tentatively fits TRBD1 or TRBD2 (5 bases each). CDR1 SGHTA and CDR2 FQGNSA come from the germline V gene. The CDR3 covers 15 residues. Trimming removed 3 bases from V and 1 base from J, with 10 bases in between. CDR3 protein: CASSFGGLAKNIQYF. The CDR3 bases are TGTGCCAGCAGCTTTGGGGGTTTGGCCAAAAACATTCAGTACTTC.

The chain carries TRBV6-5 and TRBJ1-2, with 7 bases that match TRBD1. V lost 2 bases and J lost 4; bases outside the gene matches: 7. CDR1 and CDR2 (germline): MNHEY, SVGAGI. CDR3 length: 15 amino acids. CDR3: CASSYARGRGYGYTF. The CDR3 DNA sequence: TGTGCCAGCAGTTACGCTAGGGGGCGCGGCTATGGCTACACCTTC.

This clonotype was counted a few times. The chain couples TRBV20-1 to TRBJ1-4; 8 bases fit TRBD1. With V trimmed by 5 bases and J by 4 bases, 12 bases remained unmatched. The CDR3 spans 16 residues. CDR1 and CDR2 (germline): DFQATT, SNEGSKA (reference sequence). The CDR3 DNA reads TGCAGTGCTTCAGGGGCACCGGGACAGGATAATGAAAAACTGTTTTTT. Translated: CSASGAPGQDNEKLFF.

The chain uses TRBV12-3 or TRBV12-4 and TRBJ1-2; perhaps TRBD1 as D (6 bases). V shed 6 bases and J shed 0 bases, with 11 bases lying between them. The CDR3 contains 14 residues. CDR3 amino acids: CASRRGVPNYGYTF. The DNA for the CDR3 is TGTGCCAGCAGGAGGGGGGTTCCTAACTATGGCTACACCTTC.